This is a list of T cell receptor beta chains from one sample in a study of CD8 T cells in Susac syndrome. Each CDR3 protein is one row after TCRdb ran MiXCR on the immunoSEQ multiplex PCR reads. The sample carries about 190,000 distinct CDR3 sequences, under 95% recorded once. Source material: CD4+ T cells from PBMCs. These receptors all come from a human donor in good health. The CDR3 runs from the conserved cysteine through the conserved F or W. D genes are given only for firm matches. Rows may omit the clone size; those that give it use once, few, many or a size class.

TRBV11-2	-	TRBJ2-7	-	TGTGCCAGCAGCTTAGAACAGCCTCCCTACGAGCAGTACTTC	CASSLEQPPYEQYF
TRBV9	-	TRBJ2-3	TRBD2	TGTGCCAGCAGCGTAGCTAGCGGGGGCCCAGATACGCAGTATTTT	CASSVASGGPDTQYF
TRBV7-2	-	TRBJ2-1	-	TGTGCCAGCAGCTCAGAAGCCCAGGGGCAGTTCTTC	CASSSEAQGQFF
TRBV20-1	-	TRBJ2-3	-	TGCAGTGCTAGAGATCGTCTTGGTTTCGGGGAAACAGATACGCAGTATTTT	CSARDRLGFGETDTQYF
TRBV19	-	TRBJ2-2	TRBD1	TGTGCCAGTACCGGGACAGGGGAGAACGGGGAGCTGTTTTTT	CASTGTGENGELFF
TRBV20-1	-	TRBJ2-2	-	TGCAGTGCACCACAGGGCGGTTTCACCGGGGAGCTGTTTTTT	CSAPQGGFTGELFF
TRBV7-2	-	TRBJ1-5	-	TGTGCCAGCAGCTTAGTCGGCAATCAGCCCCAGCATTTT	CASSLVGNQPQHF
TRBV19	-	TRBJ1-1	TRBD1	TGTGCCAGTAGTGCTGACAGGGGGCGAAGGACTGAAGCTTTCTTT	CASSADRGRRTEAFF
TRBV29-1	few	TRBJ1-5	TRBD1	TGCAGCGTTGCCGGACAGGGTATTCAGCCCCAGCATTTT	CSVAGQGIQPQHF
TRBV14	-	TRBJ1-1	-	TGTGCCAGCAGCCAAGACCTTGGGGCCCTGAACACTGAAGCTTTCTTT	CASSQDLGALNTEAFF
TRBV6-2/TRBV6-3	-	TRBJ2-3	-	TGTGCCAGCAGTTACTCACCGGGACGAATCCGACCACAGTCGCAGTATTTT	CASSYSPGRIRPQSQYF
TRBV7-9	-	TRBJ1-1	TRBD1	TGTGCCAGCAGCTTAGAGGGGACAGCGAACACTGAAGCTTTCTTT	CASSLEGTANTEAFF
TRBV20-1	-	TRBJ2-1	-	TGCAGTGCTTGGGTAAATGAGCAGTTCTTC	CSAWVNEQFF
TRBV3-1	few	TRBJ2-5	-	TGTGCCAGCAGCCAGCGTGAGCGGCAAGAGACCCAGTACTTC	CASSQRERQETQYF
TRBV12-3/TRBV12-4	once	TRBJ1-2	-	TGTGCCAGCAGTGCCGATCCGGGGGACTATGGCTACACCTTC	CASSADPGDYGYTF
TRBV30	-	TRBJ1-6	-	TGTGCCTGGAGTGAACAGGCGTATTCACCCCTCCACTTT	CAWSEQAYSPLHF
TRBV19	-	TRBJ2-3	-	TGTGCCAGTAGTTCTCGCCCCACAGATACGCAGTATTTT	CASSSRPTDTQYF
TRBV14	-	TRBJ2-3	TRBD2	TGTGCCAGCAGCCAATCAGGACAGGGACTAGCGGGGCGAAGCACAGATACGCAGTATTTT	CASSQSGQGLAGRSTDTQYF
TRBV5-1	-	TRBJ2-1	TRBD1	TGCGCCAGCAGCTTGGCCGGGACAGGGAACTACAATGAGCAGTTCTTC	CASSLAGTGNYNEQFF
TRBV10-3	-	TRBJ2-5	TRBD2	TGTGCCATCAAGGAGCGGGGGACGGCTGAGACCCAGTACTTC	CAIKERGTAETQYF
TRBV20-1	-	TRBJ2-1	-	TGCAGTGTCGACTCTAGGGGGGCAAAGAGCTCCTACAATGAGCAGTTCTTC	CSVDSRGAKSSYNEQFF
TRBV6-4	-	TRBJ2-1	-	TGTGCCAGCAGTGACTCGACCCTTGGAGATGAGCAGTTCTTC	CASSDSTLGDEQFF
TRBV5-1	-	TRBJ2-3	-	TGCGCCAGCAGCTTGCTAGCGATCGATACGCAGTATTTT	CASSLLAIDTQYF
TRBV20-1	-	TRBJ2-5	-	TGCAGTGCTAGAGACCCCCGGGTGTACCAAGAGACCCAGTACTTC	CSARDPRVYQETQYF
TRBV20-1	-	TRBJ1-5	-	TGCAGTGCTATCAGGGGAGGCGATCAGCCCCAGCATTTT	CSAIRGGDQPQHF
TRBV28	-	TRBJ2-1	-	TGTGCCAGCAGTTTGTGGCAGAGCTCCTACAATGAGCAGTTCTTC	CASSLWQSSYNEQFF
TRBV19	-	TRBJ1-6	-	TGTGCCAGTAGTACAGCCTATAATTCACCCCTCCACTTT	CASSTAYNSPLHF
TRBV12-3/TRBV12-4	-	TRBJ1-4	-	TGTGCCAGCAGTTTACAGGGGACTAATGAAAAACTGTTTTTT	CASSLQGTNEKLFF
TRBV19	-	TRBJ2-1	TRBD2	TGTGCCAGTAGTAGTTTCGGACTAGCGAACAATGAGCAGTTCTTC	CASSSFGLANNEQFF
TRBV6-2/TRBV6-3	-	TRBJ1-5	-	TGTGCCAGCAGTCCTAGGACCTCCGGGACTAGCAATCAGCCCCAGCATTTT	CASSPRTSGTSNQPQHF
TRBV6-2/TRBV6-3	-	TRBJ2-1	TRBD1	TGTGCCAGCACATCCGCGTACAGGGGGCCTGAGCAGTTCTTC	CASTSAYRGPEQFF
TRBV18	-	TRBJ1-6	TRBD1	TGTGCCAGCTCATCCCGGACAGGGGAGAATTCACCCCTCCACTTT	CASSSRTGENSPLHF
TRBV30	-	TRBJ2-7	TRBD2	TGTGCCTGGAGGGCAGCGGGGAGCTCCTACGAGCAGTACTTC	CAWRAAGSSYEQYF
TRBV5-6	-	TRBJ1-4	-	TGTGCCAGCAGCTTGTTGGCGGGCGACTCTAATGAAAAACTGTTTTTT	CASSLLAGDSNEKLFF
TRBV7-3	-	TRBJ2-1	-	TGTGCCAGCAGCTTAAAAGGCCCCGGGCTACACAATGAGCAGTTCTTC	CASSLKGPGLHNEQFF
TRBV7-2	-	TRBJ1-2	-	TGTGCCAGCAGCCCCCCCACAGGGCATAATGGCTACACCTTC	CASSPPTGHNGYTF
TRBV6-2/TRBV6-3	once	TRBJ2-1	-	TGTGCCAGCAGTCGCAATTTTGAGCAGTTCTTC	CASSRNFEQFF
TRBV7-3	-	TRBJ2-1	TRBD1	TGTGCCAGCAGCCTACGTGATCGGAATAGGGACAGGGACAATGAGCAGTTCTTC	CASSLRDRNRDRDNEQFF
TRBV18	few	TRBJ1-1	-	TGTGCCAGCTCACCACTGGACAGAGGGAACACTGAAGCTTTCTTT	CASSPLDRGNTEAFF
TRBV14	few	TRBJ1-4	TRBD1	TGTGCCAGCAGTCCCTGGACAGGGGATGAAAAACTGTTTTTT	CASSPWTGDEKLFF
TRBV29-1	-	TRBJ1-1	-	TGCAGCGTTGAATGGGGAAATGAAAGGGGAGCTTTCTTT	CSVEWGNERGAFF
TRBV7-2	-	TRBJ2-2	TRBD2	TGTGCCAGCAGCTGGGGACTACACACCGGGGAGCTGTTTTTT	CASSWGLHTGELFF
TRBV27	-	TRBJ1-5	-	TGTGCCAGCAGTCCCCCGGACAGCAACAATCAGCCCCAGCATTTT	CASSPPDSNNQPQHF
TRBV3-1	-	TRBJ2-6	-	TGTGCCAGCGGATCGGCGGGCGCCAACGTCCTGACTTTC	CASGSAGANVLTF
TRBV29-1	-	TRBJ2-2	TRBD1	TGCAGCGCCCACAGGGGGCACGGGGAGCTGTTTTTT	CSAHRGHGELFF
TRBV24-1	-	TRBJ2-5	-	TGTGCCACCAGTGACCCTCAAGAGACCCAGTACTTC	CATSDPQETQYF
TRBV20-1	-	TRBJ2-1	-	TGCAGTGCTAGAGTTCCCCGGACTCGCCTTAGCTACAATGAGCAGTTCTTC	CSARVPRTRLSYNEQFF
TRBV11-2	-	TRBJ1-1	-	TGTGCCAGCAGCTTAGAGGGTGGGGCGAACACTGAAGCTTTCTTT	CASSLEGGANTEAFF